These 27 T cell receptor beta chains originate from one sample sequenced in a study of cytomegalovirus exposure and HLA in healthy donors. This PCR relied on a set of 60 Vbeta primers and 13 Jbeta primers. The repertoire was sequenced with immunoSEQ multiplex PCR; TCRdb's copy has only in-frame clones and lacks some. Among about 210,000 clones listed, 80% to 90% were seen once. The sequenced sample was PBMCs. The receptors come from a girl aged 2 to 9 in good health and CMV-seronegative.

The chain employs TRBV5-1 and TRBJ1-2; no definite D call. This CDR3 region has 15 residues. V lost 0 bases and J 1 base, leaving 10 bases between the germline ends. Per germline, CDR1 SGHRS and CDR2 YFSETQ. CDR3: CASSLAPRSNYGYTF. The CDR3 DNA reads TGCGCCAGCAGCTTGGCCCCGAGAAGTAACTATGGCTACACCTTC.

The CDR3 region has the DNA TGTGCCAGCAGCCGGGACAGCTCTGGAAACACCATATATTTT. Encoded protein: CASSRDSSGNTIYF. This chain uses TRBV7-9 with TRBJ1-3, with 7 nucleotides matching TRBD1. V lost 5 bases, J lost 0 bases, and 1 base stayed unmatched. CDR3 length equals 14 residues. Germline V lookup: CDR1 SEHNR, CDR2 FQNEAQ (reference sequence).

The chain uses TRBV11-3 and TRBJ2-7; D unclear. The CDR3 covers 13 residues. Trimming left V 5 bases short and J 1 base short, with 9 bases between. Germline V gene data show CDR1 as SGHNT and CDR2 as YENEEA. CDR3 in amino acids: CASSPHGSYEQYF. In DNA, the CDR3 is TGTGCCAGCAGCCCCCACGGGTCCTACGAGCAGTACTTC.

A remark on this clone: Compared with germline, one end of the junction differs, possibly owing to a read error. The chain employs TRBV7-9 and TRBJ2-7; D may be TRBD2 (5 bases). Germline CDR1 reads SEHNR; CDR2 reads FQNEAQ (reference sequence). The CDR3 runs 12 residues. The CDR3 protein is CSSSLAPSGQYF. CDR3 in DNA: TGTTCCAGCAGCTTAGCGCCCAGCGGGCAGTACTTC.

This clone was detected once. The chain carries TRBV30 and TRBJ2-1, with 8 bases fitting TRBD2. Germline V gene data show CDR1 as GTSNPN and CDR2 as SVGIG (reference sequence). The CDR3 covers 15 residues. The V and J ends lost 4 bases and 4 bases, in that order; junction bases with no gene match: 9. CDR3 DNA sequence: TGTGCCTGGAATACGTTAGCGGGATCTTACAATGAGCAGTTCTTC. Its translation: CAWNTLAGSYNEQFF.

The genes are TRBV27 and TRBJ2-7; 7 bases are a match to TRBD2. CDR1 and CDR2 from the germline V gene are MNHEY and SMNVEV (reference sequence). This CDR3 contains 13 residues. V was pared by 10 bases and J by 4 bases, with 10 bases of the junction left unmatched. DNA for the CDR3: TGTGCCACGCCCCGGGACTACTTATACGAGCAGTACTTC. The encoded protein is CATPRDYLYEQYF.

Turning to this clone: The junction departs from germline at one end; a sequencing error may be responsible. The CDR3: CASSYAVNYGHTF. CDR3 sequence (DNA): TGTGCCAGCAGTTACGCAGTGAACTATGGCCACACCTTC. This chain links TRBV6-6 with TRBJ1-2; D remains ambiguous. The germline V gene encodes CDR1 MNHNY and CDR2 SVGAGI (reference sequence). The CDR3 covers 13 residues.

The V and J genes are TRBV4-1 and TRBJ2-4; no clear D. CDR3 size: 15 residues. V was cut by 1 base and J by 1 base, with 8 bases left in between. Germline V gene sequence: CDR1 MGHRA, CDR2 YSYEKL. CDR3 sequence reads: CASSQGSGAKNIQYF. CDR3 nucleotides: TGCGCCAGCAGCCAAGGGTCCGGGGCCAAAAACATTCAGTACTTC.

This chain uses TRBV19 with TRBJ2-7; 12 bases align to TRBD1. The CDR3 spans 15 residues. The germline gives CDR1 LNHDA, CDR2 SQIVND (reference sequence). V was pared by 6 bases and J by 6 bases, with 9 bases of the junction left unmatched. The CDR3 DNA reads TGTGCCAGTAGCACTAGCGGGACAGGGGGCGTCGAGCAGTACTTC. Amino acids: CASSTSGTGGVEQYF.

This clone occurred a few times. This chain uses TRBV19 with TRBJ2-1, with 11 positions matching TRBD2. Germline V lookup: CDR1 LNHDA, CDR2 SQIVND (reference sequence). V lost 6 bases, J lost 8 bases, and 9 bases stayed unmatched. The CDR3 is 15 amino acids. The CDR3 is CASRQTSGRGHEQFF. For the CDR3, the DNA is TGTGCCAGTAGACAAACTAGCGGGAGAGGGCATGAGCAGTTCTTC.

CDR3 DNA sequence: TGTGCCAGCAGTGAAAGAACAGGGGGGCTCTCTGGGGCCAACGTCCTGACTTTC. Its translation is CASSERTGGLSGANVLTF. V and J are TRBV6-1 and TRBJ2-6; 8 bases fit TRBD1. CDR3 size: 18 residues. V shed 2 bases, J shed 0 bases, and the junction held 6 bases outside the gene matches. CDR1 is MNHNS and CDR2 is SASEGT in the germline V gene.

The gene calls are TRBV4-1 and TRBJ2-7; TRBD2 agrees at 12 bases. The germline V gene encodes CDR1 MGHRA and CDR2 YSYEKL. This CDR3 comprises 16 residues. V lost 3 bases, J lost 0 bases, and 3 bases stayed unmatched. The DNA for the CDR3 is TGCGCCAGCAGCCAGTCGACTAGCGGGAGCTCCTACGAGCAGTACTTC. It encodes CASSQSTSGSSYEQYF.

The chain carries TRBV30 and TRBJ2-7; 8 nucleotides align to TRBD1. With V trimmed by 8 bases and J by 6 bases, 9 bases remained unmatched. Germline lookup yields CDR1 GTSNPN and CDR2 SVGIG (reference sequence). CDR3 size: 12 residues. In DNA form, the CDR3 reads TGTGCCCGCCTAGGACAGGGTCGCGAGCAGTACTTC. It translates to CARLGQGREQYF.

A few counts support this clone. In DNA, the CDR3 is TGCGCCAGCAGCCGGGACGGGACAGCCACCTACGAGCAGTACTTC. This sequence encodes CASSRDGTATYEQYF. The rearrangement joins TRBV4-1 to TRBJ2-7, with 7 bases aligning to TRBD1. Trimming took 4 bases from V and 2 from J; bases not matched to a gene: 8. The CDR3 covers 15 residues. The germline CDR1 and CDR2 sequences are MGHRA and YSYEKL.

The chain joins TRBV11-2 to TRBJ1-1, with D uncertain. This CDR3 is 14 amino acids long. Germline lookup yields CDR1 SGHAT and CDR2 FQNNGV. V dropped 7 bases and J dropped 4 bases, with 16 bases sitting between them. DNA of the CDR3: TGTGCCAGCACCCCCGGGTGGAAGGTCACTGAAGCTTTCTTT. This codes for CASTPGWKVTEAFF.

V and J are TRBV18 and TRBJ2-1; no reliable D call. The V gene's germline CDR1 is KGHSH and CDR2 LQKENI. V lost 6 bases and J lost 2, with 11 bases in between. The CDR3 sequence is 14 residues long. This chain's CDR3 is CASSLGYTYNEQFF. As DNA, the CDR3 is TGTGCCAGCTCTCTCGGGTATACCTACAATGAGCAGTTCTTC.

This chain joins TRBV7-8 and TRBJ2-3; 14 nucleotides align to TRBD2. CDR1 and CDR2 from the germline V gene are SGHVS and FQNEAQ. Trimming at V came to 5 bases and at J to 6 bases, leaving 7 bases not matched to a gene. This CDR3 has 16 amino acids. CDR3 loop: CASSVTSGGGLDTQYF. The CDR3 DNA reads TGTGCCAGCAGCGTGACTAGCGGGGGGGGGTTGGATACGCAGTATTTT. Using reference TRBV7-8 and TRBJ2-3 for the parts outside the CDR3, the full variable domain is GAGVSQSPRYKVAKRGQDVALRCDPISGHVSLFWYQQALGQGPEFLTYFQNEAQLDKSGLPSDRFFAERPEGSVSTLKIQRTQQEDSAVYLCASSVTSGGGLDTQYFGPGTRLTVL.

The CDR3 sequence: CASSTPGQGASNEQFF. In DNA, the CDR3 is TGTGCCAGTAGTACTCCGGGACAGGGGGCCAGCAATGAGCAGTTCTTC. The chain has TRBV19 and TRBJ2-1; 12 positions match TRBD1. The CDR3 runs 16 residues. CDR1 and CDR2 (germline): LNHDA, SQIVND (reference sequence). V shed 4 bases, J shed 6 bases, and the junction held 7 bases outside the gene matches. Looking up the rest from reference TRBV19 and TRBJ2-1 gives the full variable domain: DGGITQSPKYLFRKEGQNVTLSCEQNLNHDAMYWYRQDPGQGLRLIYYSQIVNDFQKGDIAEGYSVSREKKESFPLTVTSAQKNPTAFYLCASSTPGQGASNEQFFGPGTRLTVL.

V gene TRBV7-9 combines with J gene TRBJ1-1, with 7 bases matching TRBD1. Germline V gives CDR1 SEHNR, CDR2 FQNEAQ (reference sequence). The CDR3 extends over 12 amino acids. V was clipped by 7 bases and J by 11 bases; unmatched bases: 10. CDR3 residues: CASMMKTGSAFF. Written as DNA, the CDR3 is TGTGCCAGCATGATGAAGACAGGGTCGGCTTTCTTT.

J is TRBJ2-7 and V is TRBV5-1; D is possibly TRBD1 (5 bases). CDR1 and CDR2 (germline): SGHRS, YFSETQ. The CDR3 contains 16 residues. The V and J ends lost 5 bases and 3 bases respectively, with 21 bases between them. Here the CDR3 reads CASRLITGAPNYEQYF. The CDR3 DNA is TGCGCCAGCAGACTAATTACAGGAGCGCCGAACTACGAGCAGTACTTC.

V usage is TRBV5-6 and J usage is TRBJ2-5, with 11 bases matching TRBD2. The ends lost 4 bases at V and 5 bases at J; junction bases unmatched: 7. Germline V gene data show CDR1 as SGHDT and CDR2 as YYEEEE. This CDR3 is built from 15 residues. DNA for the CDR3: TGTGCCAGCAGCGCGACTAGCGGGACGGGGGAGACCCAGTACTTC. Its protein is CASSATSGTGETQYF.

The gene calls are TRBV9 and TRBJ2-1, with D possibly being TRBD1 (5 bases). This CDR3 spans 11 amino acids. Trimming removed 7 bases from V and 10 bases from J, with 12 bases in between. Per germline, CDR1 SGDLS and CDR2 YYNGEE. The CDR3 nucleotides are TGTGCCAGCGGACCAAGACAGGAGCAGTTCTTC. Translated, it gives CASGPRQEQFF.

The chain uses TRBV2 and TRBJ1-1; D gene ambiguous. V was clipped by 3 bases and J by 7 bases, with 6 bases between them. The CDR3 is 11 amino acids. Germline V gene sequence: CDR1 SNHLY, CDR2 FYNNEI. The CDR3 here is CASSDGSEAFF. CDR3 nucleotides: TGTGCCAGCAGTGATGGTAGTGAAGCTTTCTTT.

The V and J genes are TRBV5-1 and TRBJ2-3; unclear D gene. The CDR3 sequence is 16 residues long. V was pared by 0 bases and J by 0 bases, with 11 bases between. Per the germline V gene, CDR1 is SGHRS and CDR2 is YFSETQ. CDR3 in DNA: TGCGCCAGCAGCTTGGGTGCCTCAGGCAGCACAGATACGCAGTATTTT. This gives the protein CASSLGASGSTDTQYF. Combining the CDR3 with reference TRBV5-1 and TRBJ2-3 gives the whole variable domain KAGVTQTPRYLIKTRGQQVTLSCSPISGHRSVSWYQQTPGQGLQFLFEYFSETQRNKGNFPGRFSGRQFSNSRSEMNVSTLELGDSALYLCASSLGASGSTDTQYFGPGTRLTVL.

V and J are TRBV15 and TRBJ1-2; 7 nucleotides agree with TRBD1. Trimming at V came to 0 bases and at J to 3 bases, leaving 4 bases not matched to a gene. Germline lookup yields CDR1 LNHNV and CDR2 YYDKDF (reference sequence). The CDR3 consists of 15 residues. CDR3 residues: CATSRDTTGYYGYTF. CDR3 nucleotide sequence: TGTGCCACCAGCAGAGATACGACAGGGTACTATGGCTACACCTTC.

This clone came up once. V and J are TRBV2 and TRBJ2-1; 7 nucleotides line up with TRBD1. V lost 10 bases, J lost 7 bases, and 10 bases stayed unmatched. From germline, CDR1 is SNHLY and CDR2 FYNNEI. CDR3 size: 13 residues. CDR3 region: CATRYRGWNEQFF. The DNA for the CDR3 is TGTGCCACCCGATACAGGGGTTGGAATGAGCAGTTCTTC.

V is TRBV7-9 and J is TRBJ2-7; maybe TRBD1 (5 bases). The CDR3 has 14 amino acids. The germline CDR1 and CDR2 sequences are SEHNR and FQNEAQ (reference sequence). Between the trimmed V and J ends, which lost 4 bases and 2 bases, there was a span of 12 bases. The CDR3 spells CASSSPTAAYEQYF. The CDR3 nucleotides read TGTGCCAGCAGCTCACCGACAGCCGCCTACGAGCAGTACTTC.